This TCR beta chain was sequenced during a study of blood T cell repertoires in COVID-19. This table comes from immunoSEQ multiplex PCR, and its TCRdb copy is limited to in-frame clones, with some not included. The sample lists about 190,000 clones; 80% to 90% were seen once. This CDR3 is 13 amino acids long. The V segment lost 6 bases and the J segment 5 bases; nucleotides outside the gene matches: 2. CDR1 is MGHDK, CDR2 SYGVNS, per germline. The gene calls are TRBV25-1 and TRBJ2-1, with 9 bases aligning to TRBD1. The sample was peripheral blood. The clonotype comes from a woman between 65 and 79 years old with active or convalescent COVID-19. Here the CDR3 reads CASRRTGDNEQFF. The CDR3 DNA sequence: TGTGCCAGCAGAAGGACAGGGGACAATGAGCAGTTCTTC. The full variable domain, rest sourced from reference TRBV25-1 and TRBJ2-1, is EADIYQTPRYLVIGTGKKITLECSQTMGHDKMYWYQQDPGMELHLIHYSYGVNSTEKGDLSSESTVSRIRTEHFPLTLESARPSHTSQYLCASRRTGDNEQFFGPGTRLTVL.